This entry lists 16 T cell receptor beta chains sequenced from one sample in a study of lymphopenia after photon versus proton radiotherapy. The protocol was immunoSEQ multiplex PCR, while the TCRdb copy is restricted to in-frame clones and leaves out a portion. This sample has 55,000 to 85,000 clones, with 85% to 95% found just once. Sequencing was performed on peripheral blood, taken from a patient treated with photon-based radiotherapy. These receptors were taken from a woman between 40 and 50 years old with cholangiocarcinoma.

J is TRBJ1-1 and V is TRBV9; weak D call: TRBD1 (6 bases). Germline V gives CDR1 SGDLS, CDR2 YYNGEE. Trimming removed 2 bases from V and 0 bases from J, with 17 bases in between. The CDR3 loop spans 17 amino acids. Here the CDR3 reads CASSVLTATGLNTEAFF. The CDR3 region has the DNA TGTGCCAGCAGCGTCCTCACAGCCACAGGGCTGAACACTGAAGCTTTCTTT. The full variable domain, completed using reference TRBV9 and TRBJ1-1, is DSGVTQTPKHLITATGQRVTLRCSPRSGDLSVYWYQQSLDQGLQFLIQYYNGEERAKGNILERFSAQQFPDLHSELNLSSLELGDSALYFCASSVLTATGLNTEAFFGQGTRLTVV.

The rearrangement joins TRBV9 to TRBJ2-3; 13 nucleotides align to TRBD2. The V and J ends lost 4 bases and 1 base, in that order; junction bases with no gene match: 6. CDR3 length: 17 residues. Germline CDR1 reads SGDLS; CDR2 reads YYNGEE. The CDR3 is CASSPGTSGAGTDTQYF. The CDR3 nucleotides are TGTGCCAGCAGCCCCGGGACTAGCGGGGCAGGCACAGATACGCAGTATTTT.

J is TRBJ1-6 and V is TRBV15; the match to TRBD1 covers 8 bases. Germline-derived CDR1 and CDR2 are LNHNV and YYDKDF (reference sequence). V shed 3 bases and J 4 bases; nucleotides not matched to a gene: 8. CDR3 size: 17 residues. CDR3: CATSSDRQGTYNSPLHF. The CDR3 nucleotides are TGTGCCACCAGCAGTGACCGACAGGGGACTTATAATTCACCCCTCCACTTT.

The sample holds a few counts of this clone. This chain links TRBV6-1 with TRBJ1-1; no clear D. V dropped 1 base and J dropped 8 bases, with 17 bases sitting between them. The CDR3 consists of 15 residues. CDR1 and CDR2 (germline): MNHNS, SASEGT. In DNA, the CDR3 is TGTGCCAGCAGTGAAGAGAGGCCCCGCGGCGTGGAAGCTTTCTTT. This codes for CASSEERPRGVEAFF.

DNA for the CDR3: TGTGCCAGCAGTGCTACAGATACGCAGTATTTT. Its translation: CASSATDTQYF. V is TRBV25-1 and J is TRBJ2-3; D unclear. V was pared by 4 bases and J by 3 bases, with 2 bases between. Germline CDR1 is MGHDK and CDR2 is SYGVNS. CDR3 length: 11 residues.

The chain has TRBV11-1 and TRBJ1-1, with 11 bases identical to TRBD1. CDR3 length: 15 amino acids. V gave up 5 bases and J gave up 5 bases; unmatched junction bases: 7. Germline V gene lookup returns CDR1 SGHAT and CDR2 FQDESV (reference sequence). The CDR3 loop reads CASSPRTGGVTEAFF. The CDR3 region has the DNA TGTGCCAGCAGCCCCCGGACAGGGGGCGTGACTGAAGCTTTCTTT. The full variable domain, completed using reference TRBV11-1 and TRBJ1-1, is EAEVAQSPRYKITEKSQAVAFWCDPISGHATLYWYRQILGQGPELLVQFQDESVVDDSQLPKDRFSAERLKGVDSTLKIQPAELGDSAMYLCASSPRTGGVTEAFFGQGTRLTVV.

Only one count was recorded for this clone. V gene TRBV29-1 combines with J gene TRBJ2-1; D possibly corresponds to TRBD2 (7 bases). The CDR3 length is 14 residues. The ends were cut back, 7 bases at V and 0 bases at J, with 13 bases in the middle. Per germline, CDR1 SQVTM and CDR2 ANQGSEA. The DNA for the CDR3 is TGCAGCGGGGAGGGGGTCAGCTCCTACAATGAGCAGTTCTTC. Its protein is CSGEGVSSYNEQFF.

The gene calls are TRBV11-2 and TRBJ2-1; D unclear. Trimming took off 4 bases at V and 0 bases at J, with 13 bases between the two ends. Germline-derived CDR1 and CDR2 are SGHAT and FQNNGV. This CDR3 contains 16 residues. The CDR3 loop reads CASSSVPGGSYNEQFF. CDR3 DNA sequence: TGTGCCAGCAGCTCCGTACCCGGTGGCTCCTACAATGAGCAGTTCTTC.

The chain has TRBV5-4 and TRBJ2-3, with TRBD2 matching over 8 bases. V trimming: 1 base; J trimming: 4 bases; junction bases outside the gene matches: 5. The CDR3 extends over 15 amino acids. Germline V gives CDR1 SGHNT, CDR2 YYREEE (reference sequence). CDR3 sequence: CASSLLRGEPDTQYF. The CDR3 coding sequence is TGTGCCAGCAGCTTGTTGCGGGGGGAACCAGATACGCAGTATTTT. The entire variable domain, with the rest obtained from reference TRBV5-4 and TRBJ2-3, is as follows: ETGVTQSPTHLIKTRGQQVTLRCSSQSGHNTVSWYQQALGQGPQFIFQYYREEENGRGNFPPRFSGLQFPNYSSELNVNALELDDSALYLCASSLLRGEPDTQYFGPGTRLTVL.

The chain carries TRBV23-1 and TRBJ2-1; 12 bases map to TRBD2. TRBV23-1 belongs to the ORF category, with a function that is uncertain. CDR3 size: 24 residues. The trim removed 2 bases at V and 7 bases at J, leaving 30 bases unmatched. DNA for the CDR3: TGCGCCAGCAGTCAACCCAAAAGACAAATCTTTCTAGCGGGAGGGCCTTCCAGTAAAAATGAGCAGTTCTTC. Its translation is CASSQPKRQIFLAGGPSSKNEQFF.

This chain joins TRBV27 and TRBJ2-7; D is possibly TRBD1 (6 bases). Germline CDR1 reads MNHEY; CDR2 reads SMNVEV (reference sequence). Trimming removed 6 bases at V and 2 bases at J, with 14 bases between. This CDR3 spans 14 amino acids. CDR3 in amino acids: CASSQIGGAYEQYF. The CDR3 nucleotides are TGTGCCAGCAGCCAGATTGGGGGCGCCTACGAGCAGTACTTC.

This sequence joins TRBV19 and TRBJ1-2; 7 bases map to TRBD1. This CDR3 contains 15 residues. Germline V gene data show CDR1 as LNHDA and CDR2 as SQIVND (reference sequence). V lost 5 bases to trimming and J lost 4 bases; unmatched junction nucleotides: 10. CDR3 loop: CASSVDLRGIYGYTF. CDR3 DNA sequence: TGTGCCAGTAGTGTTGACCTCAGGGGGATCTATGGCTACACCTTC.

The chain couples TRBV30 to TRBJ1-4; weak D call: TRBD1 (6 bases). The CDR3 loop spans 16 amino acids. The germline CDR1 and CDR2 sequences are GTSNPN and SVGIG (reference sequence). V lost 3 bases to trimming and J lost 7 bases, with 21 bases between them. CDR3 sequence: CAWRLTRGTSIEKLFF. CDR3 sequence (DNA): TGTGCCTGGAGATTAACTAGGGGGACCTCCATTGAAAAACTGTTTTTT.

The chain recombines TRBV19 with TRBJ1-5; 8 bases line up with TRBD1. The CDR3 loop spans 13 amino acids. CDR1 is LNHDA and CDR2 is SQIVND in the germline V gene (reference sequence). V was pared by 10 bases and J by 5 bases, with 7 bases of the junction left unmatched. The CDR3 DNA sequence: TGTGCCACCAGGGGGACAGGCTATCAGCCCCAGCATTTT. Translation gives CATRGTGYQPQHF.

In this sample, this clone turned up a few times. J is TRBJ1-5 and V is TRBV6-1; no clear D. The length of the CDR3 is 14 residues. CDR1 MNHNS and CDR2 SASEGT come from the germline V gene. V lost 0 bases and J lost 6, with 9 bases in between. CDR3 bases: TGTGCCAGCAGTGAAGCGGCCTGGGGTCAGCCCCAGCATTTT. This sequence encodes CASSEAAWGQPQHF.

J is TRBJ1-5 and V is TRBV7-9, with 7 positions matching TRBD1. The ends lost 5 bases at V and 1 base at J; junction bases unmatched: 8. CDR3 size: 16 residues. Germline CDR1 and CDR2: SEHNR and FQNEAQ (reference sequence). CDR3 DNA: TGTGCCAGCAGCCCTGAACAGGGGCCGAGCAATCAGCCCCAGCATTTT. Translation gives CASSPEQGPSNQPQHF.